These 24 T cell receptor beta chains originate from one sample sequenced in a study of shared clonotypes between healthy human individuals. Sequenced by immunoSEQ multiplex PCR; TCRdb stores in-frame clones only, minus some. This sample has over 1.5 million clones, with roughly 98% found just once. Sequenced sample: naive CD4+ T cells sorted from blood. Specified subset: CD45RA+ positively selected. Source of these receptors: a man aged 30 to 39 in good health.

The CDR3 spells CASSLGIGGANVLTF. The DNA for the CDR3 is TGTGCCAGCAGTTTAGGGATTGGTGGGGCCAACGTCCTGACTTTC. The rearrangement uses TRBV27 and TRBJ2-6; unclear D gene. Per germline, CDR1 MNHEY and CDR2 SMNVEV (reference sequence). The CDR3 sequence is 15 residues long. V lost 2 bases and J 3 bases, leaving 8 bases between the germline ends.

The J gene is TRBJ1-5, the V gene TRBV19, with no clear D. From germline, CDR1 is LNHDA and CDR2 SQIVND (reference sequence). This CDR3 has 10 residues. Trimming removed 9 bases from V and 7 bases from J, with 7 bases in between. CDR3 loop: CASGRQPQHF. The CDR3 coding sequence is TGTGCCAGCGGGAGGCAGCCCCAGCATTTT. Full variable domain (remainder filled in from reference TRBV19 and TRBJ1-5): DGGITQSPKYLFRKEGQNVTLSCEQNLNHDAMYWYRQDPGQGLRLIYYSQIVNDFQKGDIAEGYSVSREKKESFPLTVTSAQKNPTAFYLCASGRQPQHFGDGTRLSIL.

V and J are TRBV5-6 and TRBJ2-7, with D uncertain. The V gene's germline CDR1 is SGHDT and CDR2 YYEEEE. The V and J ends lost 2 bases and 6 bases respectively, with 12 bases between them. The length of the CDR3 is 13 residues. CDR3 in DNA: TGTGCCAGCAGCTTACAGCGATTAGCCGAGCAGTACTTC. Translated: CASSLQRLAEQYF.

This clone was observed a single time. Different DNA sequences within this sample yield the same CDR3. The chain recombines TRBV6-6 with TRBJ2-7; the D is unclear. Deletions cut 3 bases from V and 1 base from J, with 4 bases between. The CDR3 sequence is 12 residues long. Germline CDR1 MNHNY, CDR2 SVGAGI (reference sequence). CDR3 protein: CASSYSSYEQYF. In DNA form, the CDR3 reads TGTGCCAGCAGTTATTCTTCCTACGAGCAGTACTTC.

This clone was seen only once. The genes are TRBV7-6 and TRBJ2-3; D possibly matches TRBD1 or TRBD2 (5 bases each). V was trimmed by 1 base and J by 2 bases, leaving 16 bases between them. CDR3 length: 17 residues. Germline V lookup: CDR1 SGHVS, CDR2 FNYEAQ. CDR3 DNA: TGTGCCAGCAGCTTAGGGGGGAGCCATATCCCCACAGATACGCAGTATTTT. It encodes CASSLGGSHIPTDTQYF.

The chain uses TRBV4-3 and TRBJ2-1, with 7 bases fitting TRBD2. From germline, CDR1 is LGHNA and CDR2 YSLEER. The CDR3 extends over 16 amino acids. V lost 0 bases and J lost 5; bases outside the gene matches: 7. DNA for the CDR3: TGCGCCAGCAGCCAAGATGCGGGAGTAATGAACAATGAGCAGTTCTTC. Residues: CASSQDAGVMNNEQFF.

V gene TRBV10-2 combines with J gene TRBJ1-5; 10 positions agree with TRBD1. The CDR3 is made up of 14 amino acids. Trimming removed 6 bases from V and 6 bases from J; junction bases left unmatched: 5. Germline V gives CDR1 WSHSY, CDR2 SAAADI. CDR3 amino acids: CASSRGQGVQPQHF. The CDR3 DNA is TGCGCCAGCAGCCGAGGACAGGGGGTTCAGCCCCAGCATTTT.

The chain is built from TRBV2 and TRBJ2-3; D is perhaps TRBD2 (6 bases). V was shortened by 5 bases and J by 2 bases, with 14 bases between the two germline ends. CDR1 SNHLY and CDR2 FYNNEI come from the germline V gene. This CDR3 has 15 amino acids. DNA of the CDR3: TGTGCCAGCAGTTCCTTCAGCGGGCACACAGATACGCAGTATTTT. This translates into CASSSFSGHTDTQYF.

This sequence joins TRBV28 and TRBJ2-7; TRBD1 matches 7 bases. V was clipped by 1 base and J by 0 bases; unmatched bases: 9. Germline CDR1 MDHEN, CDR2 SYDVKM. The CDR3 extends over 17 amino acids. The chain's CDR3 is CASSLFRGQLSSYEQYF. CDR3 coding DNA: TGTGCCAGCAGTTTATTCCGGGGACAGCTTTCCTCCTACGAGCAGTACTTC. The entire variable domain, with the rest obtained from reference TRBV28 and TRBJ2-7, is as follows: DVKVTQSSRYLVKRTGEKVFLECVQDMDHENMFWYRQDPGLGLRLIYFSYDVKMKEKGDIPEGYSVSREKKERFSLILESASTNQTSMYLCASSLFRGQLSSYEQYFGPGTRLTVT.

The chain is built from TRBV5-1 and TRBJ2-3; D is uncertain. CDR3 length equals 14 residues. Germline lookup yields CDR1 SGHRS and CDR2 YFSETQ. V was pared by 2 bases and J by 4 bases, with 11 bases between. The CDR3: CASSLGRNSDTQYF. DNA of the CDR3: TGCGCCAGCAGCTTAGGTCGAAACTCAGATACGCAGTATTTT.

The CDR3 DNA follows: TGCGCCAGCAGTGAGGCGGGGGGTTCCTACAATGAGCAGTTCTTC. It specifies CASSEAGGSYNEQFF. V gene TRBV10-1 combines with J gene TRBJ2-1, with TRBD2 identical over 8 bases. The germline CDR1 and CDR2 sequences are WNHNN and SYGVQD (reference sequence). This CDR3 comprises 15 residues. The V and J ends lost 2 bases and 1 base, in that order; junction bases with no gene match: 1.

The J gene is TRBJ2-7, the V gene TRBV5-1, with 8 bases that match TRBD1. Trimming at V came to 0 bases and at J to 5 bases, leaving 4 bases not matched to a gene. Germline V lookup: CDR1 SGHRS, CDR2 YFSETQ. This CDR3 region has 14 residues. CDR3 in amino acids: CASSLGQGFHEQYF. As DNA, the CDR3 is TGCGCCAGCAGCTTGGGACAGGGGTTCCACGAGCAGTACTTC.

This clone has only one observation. The genes are TRBV4-1 and TRBJ2-7; 9 nucleotides align to TRBD1. This CDR3 has 14 amino acids. The germline gives CDR1 MGHRA, CDR2 YSYEKL. With V trimmed by 1 base and J by 3 bases, 1 base remained unmatched. The CDR3 DNA is TGCGCCAGCAGCCAAGTGGGACAGGGCTACGAGCAGTACTTC. Translating it yields CASSQVGQGYEQYF.

The chain links TRBV7-8 to TRBJ1-5, with D tentatively TRBD1 (5 bases). V dropped 5 bases and J dropped 7 bases, with 18 bases sitting between them. The CDR3 consists of 15 residues. Germline assignment: CDR1 SGHVS and CDR2 FQNEAQ. The chain's CDR3 is CASSPSDSFLQPQHF. The CDR3 bases are TGTGCCAGCAGCCCGTCCGACAGTTTCCTACAGCCCCAGCATTTT.

The rearrangement joins TRBV11-1 to TRBJ2-3; 8 nucleotides line up with TRBD1. V shed 4 bases, J shed 13 bases, and the junction held 22 bases outside the gene matches. The CDR3 runs 17 residues. Germline lookup yields CDR1 SGHAT and CDR2 FQDESV (reference sequence). For the CDR3, the DNA is TGTGCCAGCAGCTACCCCAGGACAGGGTTGATTGGGGCCGGGGAGTATTTT. Translating it yields CASSYPRTGLIGAGEYF.

The chain recombines TRBV25-1 with TRBJ1-1; D is undetermined. The CDR3 is 14 residues long. V lost 6 bases and J lost 6, with 17 bases in between. Germline V CDR1 and CDR2: MGHDK, SYGVNS. Here the CDR3 reads CASSQHRAGAEAFF. For the CDR3, the DNA is TGTGCCAGCAGCCAGCATAGGGCGGGCGCTGAAGCTTTCTTT.

The gene calls are TRBV9 and TRBJ1-1; D is uncertain. This CDR3 is 15 amino acids long. V shed 3 bases and J shed 0 bases, with 12 bases lying between them. The germline CDR1 and CDR2 sequences are SGDLS and YYNGEE. The chain's CDR3 is CASSGVGGMNTEAFF. Here the CDR3 DNA reads TGTGCCAGCAGCGGGGTGGGAGGCATGAACACTGAAGCTTTCTTT.

A single count supports this clone. The rearrangement links TRBV9 to TRBJ2-1; 7 nucleotides match TRBD2. This CDR3 is 17 amino acids long. The germline gives CDR1 SGDLS, CDR2 YYNGEE. The junction had 10 bases not matched to a gene; V was cut back by 0 bases and J by 4 bases. DNA for the CDR3: TGTGCCAGCAGCGTAGATCTTTGGGGAGCGGGATACAATGAGCAGTTCTTC. Amino acids: CASSVDLWGAGYNEQFF.

The chain recombines TRBV7-2 with TRBJ2-7; 9 nucleotides agree with TRBD2. Trimming removed 5 bases from V and 3 bases from J; junction bases left unmatched: 11. The CDR3 length is 16 residues. Germline CDR1 is SGHTA and CDR2 is FQGNSA. CDR3 in DNA: TGTGCCAGCAGCCCTCGGCGAAGTAGCGGGGGCTACGAGCAGTACTTC. This encodes CASSPRRSSGGYEQYF.

The V call is TRBV7-2, the J call TRBJ2-7; 7 nucleotides match TRBD2. Germline lookup yields CDR1 SGHTA and CDR2 FQGNSA. CDR3 size: 13 residues. V shed 6 bases, J shed 6 bases, and the junction held 8 bases outside the gene matches. The CDR3 DNA follows: TGTGCCAGCAGGTCATGGGAGGGTGCCGAGCAGTACTTC. Amino acids: CASRSWEGAEQYF.

The chain employs TRBV9 and TRBJ1-2; 12 nucleotides match TRBD1. Losses at the gene ends were 1 base for V and 10 bases for J; bases not matched to a gene: 11. The CDR3 contains 16 residues. Per the germline V gene, CDR1 is SGDLS and CDR2 is YYNGEE. The CDR3 is CASSVSPGQGAVDYTF. The CDR3 DNA reads as TGTGCCAGCAGCGTAAGCCCGGGACAGGGGGCGGTCGACTACACCTTC.

For the CDR3, the DNA is TGTGCCAGCAGCAACCTACTAGCGGGAGGGCCTTATGAGCAGTACTTC. It yields the protein CASSNLLAGGPYEQYF. This sequence joins TRBV21-1 and TRBJ2-7; the D call TRBD2 from the table was never checked on the DNA. TRBV21-1 is a pseudogene segment. This CDR3 has 16 amino acids.

The V and J genes are TRBV6-4 and TRBJ2-2; 7 bases agree with TRBD2. Germline V gene sequence: CDR1 MRHNA, CDR2 SNTAGT. CDR3 size: 14 residues. With V trimmed by 8 bases and J by 0 bases, 3 bases remained unmatched. The CDR3 sequence: CASQAGANTGELFF. The CDR3 DNA follows: TGTGCCAGCCAGGCGGGGGCGAACACCGGGGAGCTGTTTTTT.

This clone was seen a single time. This rearrangement joins TRBV18 to TRBJ2-1; maybe TRBD1 (6 bases). Germline values: CDR1 KGHSH, CDR2 LQKENI. Trimming removed 3 bases at V and 4 bases at J, with 10 bases between. This CDR3 is built from 14 residues. CDR3 nucleotides: TGTGCCAGCTCACCGGAGGACAGATACAATGAGCAGTTCTTC. Its translation is CASSPEDRYNEQFF.